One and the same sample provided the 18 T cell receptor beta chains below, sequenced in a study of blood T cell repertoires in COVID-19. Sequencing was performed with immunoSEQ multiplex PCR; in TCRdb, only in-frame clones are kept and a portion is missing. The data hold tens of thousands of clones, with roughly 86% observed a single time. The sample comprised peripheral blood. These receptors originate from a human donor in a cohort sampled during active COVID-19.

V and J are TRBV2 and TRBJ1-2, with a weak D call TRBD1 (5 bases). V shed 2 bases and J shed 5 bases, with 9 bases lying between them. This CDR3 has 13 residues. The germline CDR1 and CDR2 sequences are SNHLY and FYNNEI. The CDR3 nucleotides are TGTGCCAGCAGTGAAACAGGTCGTTATGGCTACACCTTC. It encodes CASSETGRYGYTF.

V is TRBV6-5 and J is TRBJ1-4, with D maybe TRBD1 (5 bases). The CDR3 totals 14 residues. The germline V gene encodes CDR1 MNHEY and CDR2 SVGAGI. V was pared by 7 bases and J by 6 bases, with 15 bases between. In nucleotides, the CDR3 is TGTGCCAGCATCTCGGGGGGGTTGGATGAAAAACTGTTTTTT. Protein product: CASISGGLDEKLFF.

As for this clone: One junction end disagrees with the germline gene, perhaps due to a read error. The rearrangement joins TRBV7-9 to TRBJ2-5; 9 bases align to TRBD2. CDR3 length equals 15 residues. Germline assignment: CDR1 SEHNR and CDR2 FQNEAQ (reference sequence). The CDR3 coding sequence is TGTGCCAGCAACTTAGCGGGGGCCCATCAAGAGACCCAGTACTTC. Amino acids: CASNLAGAHQETQYF.

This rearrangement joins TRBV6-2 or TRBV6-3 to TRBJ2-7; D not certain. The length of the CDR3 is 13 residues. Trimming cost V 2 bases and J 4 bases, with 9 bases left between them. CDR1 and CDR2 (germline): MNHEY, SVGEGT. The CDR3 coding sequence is TGTGCCAGCAGTTACCTAACCCCATACGAGCAGTACTTC. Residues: CASSYLTPYEQYF.

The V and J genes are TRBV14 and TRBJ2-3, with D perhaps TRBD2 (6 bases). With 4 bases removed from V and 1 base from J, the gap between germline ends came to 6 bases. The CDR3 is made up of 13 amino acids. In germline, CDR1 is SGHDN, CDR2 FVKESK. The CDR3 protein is CASSRRGTDTQYF. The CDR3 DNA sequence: TGTGCCAGCAGCCGGAGGGGCACAGATACGCAGTATTTT.

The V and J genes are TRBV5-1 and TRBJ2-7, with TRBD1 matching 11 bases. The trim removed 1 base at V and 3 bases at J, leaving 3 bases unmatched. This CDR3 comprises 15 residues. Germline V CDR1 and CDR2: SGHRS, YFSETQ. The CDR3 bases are TGCGCCAGCAGCTTGCCAGGGACAGGGGGCTACGAGCAGTACTTC. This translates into CASSLPGTGGYEQYF.

This CDR3 reads CASSLVTVYTF. CDR3 nucleotides: TGTGCCAGCAGTTTAGTGACAGTCTACACCTTC. This sequence joins TRBV12-3 or TRBV12-4 and TRBJ1-2; a possible D gene is TRBD1 (5 bases). This CDR3 contains 11 residues. Trimming shortened V by 1 base and J by 10 bases, and 7 bases separated the two germline ends.

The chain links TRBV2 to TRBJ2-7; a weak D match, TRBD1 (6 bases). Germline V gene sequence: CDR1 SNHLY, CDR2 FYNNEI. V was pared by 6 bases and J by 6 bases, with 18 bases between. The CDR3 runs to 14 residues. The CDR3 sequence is CASRKSGTTPEQYF. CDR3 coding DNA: TGTGCCAGCAGGAAATCCGGGACAACCCCCGAGCAGTACTTC.

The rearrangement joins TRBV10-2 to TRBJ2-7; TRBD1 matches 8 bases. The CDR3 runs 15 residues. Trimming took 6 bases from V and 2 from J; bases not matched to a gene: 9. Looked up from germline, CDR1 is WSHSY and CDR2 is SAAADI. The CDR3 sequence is CASSETGEDTYEQYF. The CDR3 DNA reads TGCGCCAGCAGCGAGACAGGGGAGGACACCTACGAGCAGTACTTC.

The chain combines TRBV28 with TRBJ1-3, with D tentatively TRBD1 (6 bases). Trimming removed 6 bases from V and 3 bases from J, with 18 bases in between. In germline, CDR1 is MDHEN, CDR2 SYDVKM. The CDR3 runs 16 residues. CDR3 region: CASSRTLGGFGNTIYF. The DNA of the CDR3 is TGTGCCAGCAGCCGTACATTAGGGGGTTTTGGAAACACCATATATTTT.

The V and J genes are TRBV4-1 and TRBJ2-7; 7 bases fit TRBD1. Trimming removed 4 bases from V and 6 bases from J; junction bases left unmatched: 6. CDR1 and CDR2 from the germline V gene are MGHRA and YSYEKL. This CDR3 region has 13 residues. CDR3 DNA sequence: TGCGCCAGCAGCCTAAGCACAGGGGTCGAGCAGTACTTC. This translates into CASSLSTGVEQYF.

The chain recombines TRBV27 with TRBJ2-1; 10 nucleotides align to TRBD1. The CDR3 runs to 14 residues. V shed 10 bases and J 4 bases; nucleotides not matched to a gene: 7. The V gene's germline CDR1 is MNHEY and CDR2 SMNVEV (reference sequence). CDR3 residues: CATHRDRGYNEQFF. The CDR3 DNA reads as TGTGCCACCCACCGGGACAGGGGATACAATGAGCAGTTCTTC.

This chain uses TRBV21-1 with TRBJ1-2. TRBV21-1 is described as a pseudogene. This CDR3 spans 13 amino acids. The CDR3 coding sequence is TGTGCCAGCAGCCCTCGGGGGGCGGGGGGCTACACCTTC. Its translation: CASSPRGAGGYTF.

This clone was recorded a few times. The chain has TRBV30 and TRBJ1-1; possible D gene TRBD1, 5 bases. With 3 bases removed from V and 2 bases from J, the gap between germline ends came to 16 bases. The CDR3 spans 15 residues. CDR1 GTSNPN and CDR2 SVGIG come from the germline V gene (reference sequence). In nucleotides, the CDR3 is TGTGCCTGGAGGCTGCTGGGGCAGTTTAACACTGAAGCTTTCTTT. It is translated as CAWRLLGQFNTEAFF.

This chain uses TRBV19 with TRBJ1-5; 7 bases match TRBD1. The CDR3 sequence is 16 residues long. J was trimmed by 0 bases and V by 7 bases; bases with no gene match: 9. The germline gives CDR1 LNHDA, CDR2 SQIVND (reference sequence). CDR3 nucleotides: TGTGCCAGTAAGGGACAGTCATCTTATAGCAATCAGCCCCAGCATTTT. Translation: CASKGQSSYSNQPQHF.

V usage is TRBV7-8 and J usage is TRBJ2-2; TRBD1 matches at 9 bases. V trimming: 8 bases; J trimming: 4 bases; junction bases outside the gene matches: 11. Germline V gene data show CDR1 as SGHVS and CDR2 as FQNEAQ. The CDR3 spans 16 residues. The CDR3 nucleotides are TGTGCCAGCTACCAAGGGGACAGGGCAGTCACCGGGGAGCTGTTTTTT. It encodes CASYQGDRAVTGELFF.

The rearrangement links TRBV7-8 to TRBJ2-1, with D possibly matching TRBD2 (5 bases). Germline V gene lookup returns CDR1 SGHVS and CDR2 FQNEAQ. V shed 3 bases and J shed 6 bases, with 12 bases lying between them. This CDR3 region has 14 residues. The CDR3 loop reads CASSFPWGANEQFF. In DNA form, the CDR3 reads TGTGCCAGCAGCTTCCCGTGGGGAGCCAATGAGCAGTTCTTC. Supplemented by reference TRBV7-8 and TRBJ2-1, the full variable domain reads GAGVSQSPRYKVAKRGQDVALRCDPISGHVSLFWYQQALGQGPEFLTYFQNEAQLDKSGLPSDRFFAERPEGSVSTLKIQRTQQEDSAVYLCASSFPWGANEQFFGPGTRLTVL.

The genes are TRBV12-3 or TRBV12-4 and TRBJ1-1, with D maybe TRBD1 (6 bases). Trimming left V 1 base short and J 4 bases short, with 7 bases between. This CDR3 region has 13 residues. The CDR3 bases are TGTGCCAGCAGTTTAGAAGGGGGCACTGAAGCTTTCTTT. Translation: CASSLEGGTEAFF.